This T cell receptor beta chain was captured by sequencing in a study of T cell responses to AZD1222 COVID-19 vaccine (dated by TCRdb to about 2021). In the study overall: Because spike-specific TCR depth and breadth did not differ between the two schedules, AZD1222 recipients who got a second dose at roughly 4 weeks were pooled with those who got a second dose at roughly 12 weeks. TCR sequencing covered roughly 230 trial participants: roughly 200 given two doses of AZD1222 and about 26 given two doses of MenACWY control vaccine. Trial participants were enrolled into age subgroups of 18-55, 56-69 and 70-plus years, which contained about 150, 28 and 57 TCR-sequenced participants, respectively.

The CDR3 regions of human TCRbeta chains were analyzed by immunosequencing. The study's own analysis went as follows. TCRs in the repertoires were compared against a reference library of SARS-CoV-2-specific TCRs that had been generated with the MIRA antigen-specificity platform. Breadth meant the fraction of unique TCRs that were SARS-CoV-2-associated, whereas depth meant the fraction of total T cells that were SARS-CoV-2-associated. Using the MIRA data, each spike-specific TCR was mapped to the spike region that the TCR reacts to and placed in a CD4 or CD8 class. Log10-transformed breadth and depth values were compared by one-way ANOVA with Sidak's multiple comparisons tests. In TCRdb, the immuneACCESS table is reduced to in-frame sequences with V and J assigned. These tables do not hold every clone; where another copy was compared, an unresolved V gene accounts for under half, and the others remain unexplained. For V, J and clone size, that table is used; D and trimming come from the DNA. This sample lists about 120,000 clones; about 92% were detected once. Under 3.5% of the sample goes to the ten largest clones.

Study-wide findings and limitations: Nearly half of unique spike-specific TCRs reportedly recognized epitopes outside regions mutated in the B.1.351 and B.1.1.7 variants. Because no day 14 peak-response samples were available, the repertoires could be characterized only after the peak T cell response. Conclusions about previously exposed vaccinees were limited because only six AZD1222 recipients were SARS-CoV-2 seropositive at baseline. The 56-69-year group was small, and its depth increase did not reach significance, likely because of low power. Vaccine-associated CD4 TCRs spanned the whole spike protein, with dominant responses in regions 160-218 and 743-854. After two AZD1222 doses, both the breadth and the depth of spike-specific TCRs were significantly higher than at day 0 and than in MenACWY recipients. Participants were mostly white British and included more females than males, and it was suggested by the authors that clonal diversity may have been underestimated.

This specimen's time point label, interpreted: baseline before first vaccination. The vaccinee samples were drawn from two UK trials, COV001 and COV002, one of which was a single-blind randomized controlled phase 2/3 trial testing AZD1222 (ChAdOx1 nCoV-19) in healthy adults. Trial participant PBMC samples were collected at day 0 and day 28 after the second dose for TCRbeta chain sequencing. In the germline V gene (reference sequence), CDR1 corresponds to SGHKS and CDR2 to YYEKEE. The CDR3 holds 17 amino acids from the cysteine to the phenylalanine. Just the 51-base CDR3 DNA is kept, in frame starting at base 1. V is pruned by 1 base and J by 6 bases, leaving 8 bases of the junction without a gene match. Regarding this clone: Its target antigen remains unknown. The input lacks base qualities; no much larger clone sits a single base away.

The sequence is built from TRBV5-5 and TRBJ1-5, with 12 bases aligning to TRBD1. This specimen was peripheral blood, taken on day 0 of AZD1222 vaccination. This sequence was found in an adult in good health. The CDR3 reads CASSLWGDRGRAQPQHF. The DNA sequence is TGTGCCAGCAGCTTGTGGGGGGACAGGGGGCGAGCTCAGCCCCAGCATTTT. Here the CDR3 is joined to the reference TRBV5-5 and TRBJ1-5 genes, and the full variable domain is: DAGVTQSPTHLIKTRGQQVTLRCSPISGHKSVSWYQQVLGQGPQFIFQYYEKEERGRGNFPDRFSARQFPNYSSELNVNALLLGDSALYLCASSLWGDRGRAQPQHFGDGTRLSIL.